The 10 T cell receptor beta chains presented below share a single source sample, sequenced in a study of T-cell memory formation after mild COVID-19. TCRdb analysed the 5' RACE reads with MiXCR anew, one entry per CDR3 protein. This sample has about 430,000 distinct CDR3 sequences, with 20% to 25% found just once. The source material was PBMCs or a T cell subset sorted from them (not recorded which). These receptors originate from an adult woman who had mild COVID-19 (a few samples of this study predate the infection). Cell type and time point are not known.

This sequence joins TRBV5-5 and TRBJ1-2; D gene ambiguous. The CDR3 contains 14 residues. Germline V lookup: CDR1 SGHKS, CDR2 YYEKEE (reference sequence). Trimming removed 4 bases at V and 3 bases at J, with 13 bases between. This CDR3 is CASSLWSGDYGYTF. Here the CDR3 DNA reads TGTGCCAGCAGCCTTTGGTCGGGCGACTATGGCTACACCTTC.

This chain links TRBV7-8 with TRBJ2-7, with 9 positions matching TRBD1. Germline CDR1 and CDR2: SGHVS and FQNEAQ. With V trimmed by 4 bases and J by 6 bases, 10 bases remained unmatched. This CDR3 spans 15 amino acids. The CDR3 loop is CASSWRDREMGEQYF. CDR3 nucleotide sequence: TGTGCCAGCAGCTGGCGGGACAGGGAGATGGGCGAGCAGTACTTC.

This rearrangement joins TRBV6-5 to TRBJ2-1, with 11 bases aligning to TRBD2. The length of the CDR3 is 15 residues. J lost 7 bases, V lost 4 bases, and 6 bases had no gene match. Germline CDR1 and CDR2: MNHEY and SVGAGI. CDR3 in DNA: TGTGCCAGCAGTTTCACTAGCGGGAGAAGTAATGAGCAGTTCTTC. Translated: CASSFTSGRSNEQFF.

This chain connects TRBV5-5 to TRBJ2-7; the D is unclear. Germline V gene lookup returns CDR1 SGHKS and CDR2 YYEKEE (reference sequence). The CDR3 consists of 13 residues. V lost 4 bases and J 0 bases, leaving 8 bases between the germline ends. CDR3: CASSIRDSYEQYF. CDR3 DNA: TGTGCCAGCAGCATCAGAGACTCCTACGAGCAGTACTTC.

This clonotype was counted a few times. This chain links TRBV24-1 with TRBJ2-3, with 9 bases fitting TRBD1. The CDR3 loop spans 14 amino acids. Germline CDR1 is KGHDR and CDR2 is SFDVKD. V dropped 8 bases and J dropped 3; count of bases not matched to a gene: 5. The CDR3 spells CATKGQGKTDTQYF. Written as DNA, the CDR3 is TGTGCCACCAAGGGACAGGGAAAGACAGATACGCAGTATTTT.

This rearrangement joins TRBV5-8 to TRBJ2-7; no firm D call. Trimming pared 2 bases from V and 3 bases from J, leaving 9 bases between. This CDR3 is built from 13 residues. Germline lookup yields CDR1 SGHTS and CDR2 YDEGEE. CDR3 sequence reads: CASSFDRFYEQYF. The CDR3, as DNA: TGTGCCAGCAGCTTCGACCGATTCTACGAGCAGTACTTC.

The genes are TRBV24-1 and TRBJ2-1; TRBD2 matches at 12 bases. This CDR3 has 17 residues. Germline assignment: CDR1 KGHDR and CDR2 SFDVKD. After removal of 1 base from V and 8 bases from J, the junction contained 8 bases not matched to a gene. Here the CDR3 DNA reads TGTGCCACCAGTGATTTTTCGACTAGCGGGAGTGACGATGAGCAGTTCTTC. It translates to CATSDFSTSGSDDEQFF.

This clonotype was seen a handful of times. The rearrangement joins TRBV20-1 to TRBJ2-7; TRBD2 is a possible D gene (6 bases). CDR3 length: 15 amino acids. Germline assignment: CDR1 DFQATT and CDR2 SNEGSKA (reference sequence). V was cut by 2 bases and J by 2 bases, with 16 bases left in between. DNA for the CDR3: TGCAGTGCTAGACCCCGGGGGAGGCCTCCCTACGAGCAGTACTTC. It encodes CSARPRGRPPYEQYF.

This chain uses TRBV18 with TRBJ2-1; TRBD1 matches 8 bases. Germline V gene sequence: CDR1 KGHSH, CDR2 LQKENI. The V gene end was trimmed by 6 bases and the J gene end by 4 bases; junction bases not matched to a gene: 8. The CDR3 extends over 15 amino acids. CDR3 in amino acids: CASSQPGQEYNEQFF. CDR3 in DNA: TGTGCCAGCTCCCAACCGGGACAGGAATACAATGAGCAGTTCTTC.

The rearrangement links TRBV4-2 to TRBJ2-7; D remains ambiguous. CDR3 size: 13 residues. Germline-derived CDR1 and CDR2 are LGHNA and YNFKEQ. The ends were cut back, 4 bases at V and 6 bases at J, with 13 bases in the middle. The CDR3 region is CASSPKELGEQYF. DNA for the CDR3: TGTGCCAGCAGCCCCAAGGAGCTAGGCGAGCAGTACTTC.